This is a list of T cell receptor beta chains from one sample in a study of CD8 T cells in Susac syndrome. TCRdb re-derived calls from the immunoSEQ multiplex PCR reads in MiXCR, one entry per CDR3 protein. The sample has some 160,000 distinct CDR3 sequences, approximately 96% seen once. Sequenced input: CD8+ T cells from PBMCs. Receptors originate from a human donor with multiple sclerosis. CDR3s include the opening cysteine and the closing phenylalanine or tryptophan. Each record gives: clone size, J gene, V gene, D gene, CDR3 DNA, CDR3 protein. D genes are given only for firm matches. Size values are once, few and many counts, or a class for expanded clones, and some rows have none.

NA | TRBJ2-1 | TRBV9 | TRBD2 | TGTGCCAGCAGCGTATCCCAAACCGGGACTAGCTCCTACAATGAGCAGTTCTTC | CASSVSQTGTSSYNEQFF
NA | TRBJ2-7 | TRBV19 | NA | TGTGCCAGCTCAGGGGCTCCTACCTACGAGCAGTACTTC | CASSGAPTYEQYF
NA | TRBJ2-7 | TRBV5-4 | NA | TGTGCCAGCAGCTTACGTACAGTCACCTACGAGCAGTACTTC | CASSLRTVTYEQYF
NA | TRBJ2-1 | TRBV30 | NA | TGTGCCTGGCTCGTACCGTACAATGAGCAGTTCTTC | CAWLVPYNEQFF
once | TRBJ2-7 | TRBV4-1 | NA | TGCGCCAGCAGCCCCCGAGGGGGGTCGGGGACCTACGAGCAGTACTTC | CASSPRGGSGTYEQYF
NA | TRBJ2-1 | TRBV19 | NA | TGTGCCAGTAGTGGGGCGGATGAGCAGTTCTTC | CASSGADEQFF
NA | TRBJ2-7 | TRBV29-1 | NA | TGCAGCGTCAACAGTGGGGGCTCCTACGAGCAGTACTTC | CSVNSGGSYEQYF
NA | TRBJ2-1 | TRBV5-1 | TRBD1 | TGCGCCAGCAGCGTAGGGACAGCCTCATACAATGAGCAGTTCTTC | CASSVGTASYNEQFF
few | TRBJ2-3 | TRBV5-6 | NA | TGTGCCAGCAGCTTGGACGGACTCACAGATACGCAGTATTTT | CASSLDGLTDTQYF
NA | TRBJ1-2 | TRBV10-3 | NA | TGTGCCATCAGTGGCGGGGGCTATGGCTACACCTTC | CAISGGGYGYTF
NA | TRBJ2-3 | TRBV20-1 | NA | TGCAGTGCTAGAGAGGCCCGGTCGGATACGCAGTATTTT | CSAREARSDTQYF
NA | TRBJ2-7 | TRBV4-1 | NA | TGCGCCAGCAGCCAAGTGACGGGACGTATGCAGGAGCAGTACTTC | CASSQVTGRMQEQYF
NA | TRBJ2-3 | TRBV11-2 | NA | TGTGCCAGCAGCCCAGGGTCCTCGGGGTCGGATACGCAGTATTTT | CASSPGSSGSDTQYF
NA | TRBJ2-7 | TRBV12-5 | NA | TGTGCTAGTGGTTTAGGCCCTTCCTACGAGCAGTACTTC | CASGLGPSYEQYF
NA | TRBJ1-1 | TRBV15 | NA | TGTGCCACCAGCAGAGAGGGGCTTCCCGGGAACACTGAAGCTTTCTTT | CATSREGLPGNTEAFF
NA | TRBJ2-7 | TRBV28 | TRBD2 | TGTGCCAGCAGCCCCGGACTAGCACCTACCTACGAGCAGTACTTC | CASSPGLAPTYEQYF
NA | TRBJ2-1 | TRBV27 | TRBD2 | TGTGCCTCCGGGACTAGCGGGAGAGGTGAGCAGTTCTTC | CASGTSGRGEQFF
NA | TRBJ2-7 | TRBV19 | NA | TGTGCCAGTCATGGGGGCGAGCAGTACTTC | CASHGGEQYF
NA | TRBJ2-1 | TRBV2 | NA | TGTGCCAGCAGTGTGGTGGCTCCGTCCAATGAGCAGTTCTTC | CASSVVAPSNEQFF
NA | TRBJ2-4 | TRBV27 | TRBD1 | TGTGCCAGCAGTTTTGGGGTAGGGGGCGAAAACATTCAGTACTTC | CASSFGVGGENIQYF
once | TRBJ1-3 | TRBV12-3/TRBV12-4 | NA | TGTGCCAGCGGAATTGGGGTTCTAAACACCATATATTTT | CASGIGVLNTIYF
NA | TRBJ1-6 | TRBV23-1 | NA | TGCGCCAGCAGTCAATCGAGGCAGCCTAATTCACCCCTCCACTTT | CASSQSRQPNSPLHF
NA | TRBJ1-1 | TRBV14 | TRBD1 | TGTGCCAGCAGCCAAGATCTCGGCAGGGGGCTGTTTAGGAACACTGAAGCTTTCTTT | CASSQDLGRGLFRNTEAFF
NA | TRBJ2-3 | TRBV13 | TRBD2 | TGTGCCAGCAGCTTAGAGGGACTAGCGGCACAGACTACGCAGTATTTT | CASSLEGLAAQTTQYF
NA | TRBJ1-1 | TRBV5-1 | NA | TGCGCCAGCAGGATAGAGGGGATGAACACTGAAGCTTTCTTT | CASRIEGMNTEAFF
NA | TRBJ2-7 | TRBV11-1 | TRBD2 | TGTGCCAGCAGCTTAGTGGGACTAGCGGGAGTTTACGAGCAGTACTTC | CASSLVGLAGVYEQYF
NA | TRBJ2-5 | TRBV28 | NA | TGTGCCAGCAGTTTCATTGTCCTTCAAGAGACCCAGTACTTC | CASSFIVLQETQYF
NA | TRBJ2-1 | TRBV3-1 | NA | TGTGCCAGCAGTCAAGATGCTGGCGCTAGCTCCTACAATGAGCAGTTCTTC | CASSQDAGASSYNEQFF
NA | TRBJ2-1 | TRBV5-6 | NA | TGTGCCAGCAGCGGCTCGGGGGCCATCTACAATGAGCAGTTCTTC | CASSGSGAIYNEQFF
NA | TRBJ2-4 | TRBV20-1 | NA | TGCAGTGCTAGACAGGGTGGGGCGGGGAACATTCAGTACTTC | CSARQGGAGNIQYF
NA | TRBJ1-2 | TRBV20-1 | NA | TGCAGTGCTAGAGATTTAAGCCGAACAGGGCTTAACTATGGCTACACCTTC | CSARDLSRTGLNYGYTF
NA | TRBJ1-2 | TRBV5-4 | TRBD1 | TGTGCCAGCGCCCCTGGACAGGGGGCGTTTGGCTACACCTTC | CASAPGQGAFGYTF
NA | TRBJ2-7 | TRBV29-1 | NA | TGCAGCGTTGAAGTCGAGGGCGCGGGCTACGAGCAGTACTTC | CSVEVEGAGYEQYF
NA | TRBJ2-7 | TRBV11-2 | NA | TGTGCCAGCAGCCTGACTCACTACGAGCAGTACTTC | CASSLTHYEQYF
NA | TRBJ1-1 | TRBV27 | NA | TGTGCCAGCAGTTTGGTGGACATGAACACTGAAGCTTTCTTT | CASSLVDMNTEAFF
NA | TRBJ1-5 | TRBV15 | TRBD1 | TGTGCCACCAGACCGGGACAGGGGGTTCGGCCCCAGCATTTT | CATRPGQGVRPQHF
NA | TRBJ2-2 | TRBV29-1 | TRBD2 | TGCAGCGTTGAGGGTCGGGGGGGCGCCTCGAACACCGGGGAGCTGTTTTTT | CSVEGRGGASNTGELFF
NA | TRBJ2-1 | TRBV20-1 | TRBD2 | TGCAGTGCTCTGAGGAAGGGATTAGCGGGAGACAATGAGCAGTTCTTC | CSALRKGLAGDNEQFF
NA | TRBJ2-7 | TRBV11-2 | NA | TGTGCCAGCAGCTTACAGCGTCTCGAGCAGTACTTC | CASSLQRLEQYF
few | TRBJ2-1 | TRBV12-3/TRBV12-4 | NA | TGTGCCAGCAGTTTTCTGGATGGAAATGAGCAGTTCTTC | CASSFLDGNEQFF
NA | TRBJ2-7 | TRBV29-1 | NA | TGCAGCGTAGCTAACAACTACGAGCAGTACTTC | CSVANNYEQYF
NA | TRBJ2-3 | TRBV28 | NA | TGTGCCAGCAGTCCACCGGGGCGGAATACGCAGTATTTT | CASSPPGRNTQYF